Given below is one T cell receptor (beta chain) in context. The target antigen is unknown. A read error may account for a junction end that differs from germline. The source of the sample is a study of tumor-infiltrating lymphocytes in primary liver carcinoma. Study-level background: Donors had hepatocellular carcinoma or combined HCC and intrahepatic cholangiocarcinoma.

cDNA specific to TCR beta was made from 500 ng of total RNA, with a constant-region primer employed for priming. Three-round nested multiplex PCR performed with slightly modified ARM-PCR produced the TCR beta libraries. The first two PCR rounds used TRBV1-TRBV30 primers with a Cbeta primer, roughly 10 cycles each. MiXCR, applied by TCRdb to the multiplex PCR reads, yields one record per CDR3 protein. In the table there are roughly 120,000 distinct CDR3 sequences, about two thirds of which are singletons. Investigators took RNA and DNA out together from roughly 20-30 mg of unsorted bulk tissue. The CDR3 runs to 11 residues. Points from the study as a whole: Pairs comparing tumor with adjacent tissue or blood overlapped less than pairs drawn from tumor regions. Tumor top-250-clone fractions significantly exceeded those of blood (p = 0.039).

The chain recombines TRBV12-3 or TRBV12-4 with TRBJ1-1; TRBD1 is a possible D gene (5 bases). The receptor's source is an older woman with primary liver carcinoma and hepatitis B virus infection. The sequencing sample was made of tumor-adjacent normal liver tissue. This chain's CDR3 is CDSSEGNGAFF. In nucleotides, the CDR3 is TGTGACAGCAGCGAGGGGAACGGTGCTTTCTTT.